One sample yielded the 27 T cell receptor beta chains listed below, sequenced in a study of cytotoxic CD8 clonotypes in ibrutinib-treated CLL. Produced via immunoSEQ multiplex PCR; TCRdb's table is partial and in-frame only. Among a few hundred thousand clones listed, roughly 71% were seen once. The sequencing used PBMCs, collected after 36 months of ibrutinib treatment. These receptor sequences come from a human donor with chronic lymphocytic leukemia.

This sequence joins TRBV10-3 and TRBJ2-1, with TRBD2 as a possible D gene (6 bases). CDR1 and CDR2 (germline): ENHRY, SYGVKD. V dropped 5 bases and J dropped 8 bases, with 13 bases sitting between them. The CDR3 is 13 amino acids. In nucleotides, the CDR3 is TGTGCCATCAGTTTCCTCGGGAGTTATGAGCAGTTCTTC. It encodes CAISFLGSYEQFF.

In this sample, this clone turned up a few times. The J gene is TRBJ2-7, the V gene TRBV6-6; tentatively, D is TRBD1 or TRBD2 (5 bases each). Trimming cost V 6 bases and J 2 bases, with 5 bases left between them. This CDR3 has 11 residues. Germline V gene sequence: CDR1 MNHNY, CDR2 SVGAGI (reference sequence). The CDR3 bases are TGTGCCAGCAGGGGGGCCTACGAGCAGTACTTC. Its protein product is CASRGAYEQYF.

The CDR3 region has the DNA TGTGCCAGCAGGCCGAGGGTATTGAGGACTGAAGCTTTCTTT. The encoded protein is CASRPRVLRTEAFF. The chain is built from TRBV7-8 and TRBJ1-1; no firm D call. CDR1 is SGHVS, CDR2 FQNEAQ, per germline. Trimming shortened V by 6 bases and J by 5 bases, and 16 bases separated the two germline ends. The CDR3 length is 14 residues.

The V gene is TRBV4-1, the J gene TRBJ2-7; 9 bases are shared with TRBD2. Germline V CDR1 and CDR2: MGHRA, YSYEKL. This CDR3 is built from 16 residues. Losses at the gene ends were 2 bases for V and 2 bases for J; bases not matched to a gene: 7. Here the CDR3 reads CASSQLTSGRTYEQYF. The CDR3 region has the DNA TGCGCCAGCAGCCAACTGACTAGCGGACGAACCTACGAGCAGTACTTC.

V is TRBV2 and J is TRBJ2-2, with a tentative D call TRBD2 (5 bases). The CDR3 runs 11 residues. The V end lost 6 bases, the J end lost 6 bases, and 5 bases lay between the germline ends. Germline V gene data show CDR1 as SNHLY and CDR2 as FYNNEI. This CDR3 is CASREAGELFF. The CDR3 DNA follows: TGTGCCAGCAGGGAGGCCGGGGAGCTGTTTTTT.

The genes are TRBV9 and TRBJ2-7; D might be TRBD2 (6 bases). The CDR3 sequence is 14 residues long. V was cut by 0 bases and J by 4 bases, with 11 bases left in between. Germline V lookup: CDR1 SGDLS, CDR2 YYNGEE. As DNA, the CDR3 is TGTGCCAGCAGCGTAGGCGGGGTCGCGTACGAGCAGTACTTC. Its protein product is CASSVGGVAYEQYF.

The chain combines TRBV9 with TRBJ1-2; D remains ambiguous. Trimming stripped 0 bases from V and 1 base from J, with 7 bases between. The CDR3 is 14 amino acids. Germline V CDR1 and CDR2: SGDLS, YYNGEE. CDR3 DNA sequence: TGTGCCAGCAGCGTAGAATCCAGTAACTATGGCTACACCTTC. It is translated as CASSVESSNYGYTF.

This chain uses TRBV10-3 with TRBJ1-4; possible D gene TRBD1, 6 bases. V lost 10 bases to trimming and J lost 5 bases, with 17 bases between them. CDR1 and CDR2 (germline): ENHRY, SYGVKD. The CDR3 loop spans 14 amino acids. DNA for the CDR3: TGTGCCACCGGTCGGACAGACAGGAATGAAAAACTGTTTTTT. Its protein is CATGRTDRNEKLFF.

The J gene is TRBJ1-2, the V gene TRBV10-3, with a possible D match to TRBD1 (5 bases). The germline V gene has CDR1 ENHRY and CDR2 SYGVKD. V lost 6 bases and J lost 8, with 10 bases in between. The CDR3 is 11 amino acids. CDR3 loop: CAIRGTIGYTF. CDR3 DNA sequence: TGTGCCATCAGGGGGACGATCGGCTACACCTTC.

The gene calls are TRBV27 and TRBJ2-3, with 7 bases lining up with TRBD1. Unmatched junction bases numbered 11, after V lost 8 bases and J lost 6 bases. The CDR3 covers 14 residues. Germline V gene sequence: CDR1 MNHEY, CDR2 SMNVEV (reference sequence). CDR3 amino acids: CASARDSWGDTQYF. CDR3 bases: TGTGCCAGCGCAAGGGACAGTTGGGGTGATACGCAGTATTTT.

The chain carries TRBV4-3 and TRBJ2-2, with unresolved D. The CDR3 length is 13 residues. Germline V gene data show CDR1 as LGHNA and CDR2 as YSLEER. The ends were cut back, 0 bases at V and 6 bases at J, with 5 bases in the middle. CDR3 coding DNA: TGCGCCAGCAGCCAAGATCTGGCCGGGGAGCTGTTTTTT. Translating gives CASSQDLAGELFF.

This chain connects TRBV5-1 to TRBJ2-1; unclear D gene. Germline CDR1 is SGHRS and CDR2 is YFSETQ. Trimming took 4 bases from V and 8 from J, leaving 16 bases between them. The CDR3 totals 14 residues. Here the CDR3 reads CASSERRSIDEQFF. Written as DNA, the CDR3 is TGCGCCAGCAGCGAGCGACGTAGCATCGATGAGCAGTTCTTC.

The chain links TRBV5-6 to TRBJ1-2; D remains ambiguous. The CDR3 extends over 16 amino acids. CDR1 is SGHDT and CDR2 is YYEEEE in the germline V gene. The ends were cut back, 0 bases at V and 0 bases at J, with 12 bases in the middle. CDR3 nucleotide sequence: TGTGCCAGCAGCTTGGTCTCGTCACCCGCTAACTATGGCTACACCTTC. Translated, it gives CASSLVSSPANYGYTF.

This clone has a handful of counts. This chain connects TRBV4-1 to TRBJ2-7; D remains unclear. The CDR3 has 17 residues. Germline V gene sequence: CDR1 MGHRA, CDR2 YSYEKL. Trimming pared 1 base from V and 2 bases from J, leaving 18 bases between. Here the CDR3 reads CASSQGTASFDAYEQYF. DNA of the CDR3: TGCGCCAGCAGCCAAGGAACTGCCTCCTTCGATGCCTACGAGCAGTACTTC.

The chain employs TRBV5-1 and TRBJ2-2, with D maybe TRBD2 (6 bases). The CDR3 extends over 14 amino acids. V dropped 3 bases and J dropped 3 bases, with 9 bases sitting between them. CDR1 SGHRS and CDR2 YFSETQ come from the germline V gene. Here the CDR3 reads CASSSREDTGELFF. In DNA, the CDR3 is TGCGCCAGCAGCTCAAGGGAGGACACCGGGGAGCTGTTTTTT.

There are a few counts of this clone. This chain links TRBV6-5 with TRBJ2-7, with TRBD2 matching 11 bases. V lost 6 bases to trimming and J lost 5 bases; unmatched junction nucleotides: 6. Germline values: CDR1 MNHEY, CDR2 SVGAGI. CDR3 size: 14 residues. The CDR3 DNA sequence: TGTGCCAGCAGAAATAGCGGGAGGGCCGACGAGCAGTACTTC. Protein product: CASRNSGRADEQYF.

The rearrangement links TRBV5-1 to TRBJ1-2, with 8 positions matching TRBD1. Germline lookup yields CDR1 SGHRS and CDR2 YFSETQ. This CDR3 spans 16 amino acids. V shed 4 bases and J 6 bases; nucleotides not matched to a gene: 14. CDR3 residues: CASSPKRTGLGDGYTF. In nucleotides, the CDR3 is TGCGCCAGCAGCCCTAAACGGACAGGGCTTGGGGATGGCTACACCTTC.

The V and J genes are TRBV4-1 and TRBJ2-3; 11 nucleotides align to TRBD2. V gave up 3 bases and J gave up 2 bases; unmatched junction bases: 4. Germline V gives CDR1 MGHRA, CDR2 YSYEKL. The CDR3 totals 16 residues. The CDR3 reads CASSQPTSGDTDTQYF. CDR3 bases: TGCGCCAGCAGCCAGCCGACTAGCGGGGACACAGATACGCAGTATTTT.

V gene TRBV28 combines with J gene TRBJ2-1, with TRBD1 matching over 7 bases. In germline, CDR1 is MDHEN, CDR2 SYDVKM. The ends lost 8 bases at V and 8 bases at J; junction bases unmatched: 12. The CDR3 is made up of 14 amino acids. In DNA form, the CDR3 reads TGTGCCAGCGGACGACAGGGAAGTAAAGATGAGCAGTTCTTC. This translates into CASGRQGSKDEQFF.

This clone turned up a few times. The chain uses TRBV19 and TRBJ1-4, with 8 bases identical to TRBD1. The length of the CDR3 is 16 residues. The V and J ends lost 11 bases and 3 bases, in that order; junction bases with no gene match: 14. Germline CDR1 reads LNHDA; CDR2 reads SQIVND (reference sequence). CDR3 sequence: CASYPTLDRANEKLFF. CDR3 nucleotides: TGTGCCTCCTATCCCACTCTGGACAGGGCTAATGAAAAACTGTTTTTT.

In its sample, this clone was seen a few times. The gene calls are TRBV27 and TRBJ1-1; perhaps TRBD1 as D (5 bases). Trimming stripped 1 base from V and 4 bases from J, with 13 bases between. The germline CDR1 and CDR2 sequences are MNHEY and SMNVEV (reference sequence). The CDR3 totals 15 residues. CDR3: CASSLFGGVITEAFF. The CDR3, as DNA: TGTGCCAGCAGTTTATTCGGGGGAGTGATCACTGAAGCTTTCTTT.

This chain uses TRBV29-1 with TRBJ2-5; 10 bases map to TRBD2. Trimming at V came to 5 bases and at J to 2 bases, leaving 5 bases not matched to a gene. The CDR3 runs 14 residues. CDR1 SQVTM and CDR2 ANQGSEA come from the germline V gene. The chain's CDR3 is CSVRLAGVQETQYF. As DNA, the CDR3 is TGCAGCGTTAGGCTAGCGGGGGTGCAAGAGACCCAGTACTTC.

The chain links TRBV4-3 to TRBJ2-7; TRBD2 matches at 8 bases. The V gene's germline CDR1 is LGHNA and CDR2 YSLEER. V lost 4 bases to trimming and J lost 5 bases; unmatched junction nucleotides: 10. The CDR3 sequence is 15 residues long. The CDR3 nucleotides are TGCGCCAGCAGCCGGTCAGCGGGAGTTGGAGACGAGCAGTACTTC. It yields the protein CASSRSAGVGDEQYF.

This chain links TRBV2 with TRBJ2-7, with D possibly being TRBD1 (6 bases). In germline, CDR1 is SNHLY, CDR2 FYNNEI. The CDR3 has 14 amino acids. V was cut by 3 bases and J by 5 bases, with 14 bases left in between. Here the CDR3 DNA reads TGTGCCAGCAGTGAGTCCAGGGGAAGGAACGAGCAGTACTTC. Protein: CASSESRGRNEQYF. The full variable domain, completed using reference TRBV2 and TRBJ2-7, is EPEVTQTPSHQVTQMGQEVILRCVPISNHLYFYWYRQILGQKVEFLVSFYNNEISEKSEIFDDQFSVERPDGSNFTLKIRSTKLEDSAMYFCASSESRGRNEQYFGPGTRLTVT.

The chain carries TRBV5-4 and TRBJ1-1; a weak D match, TRBD1 (5 bases). Trimming pared 3 bases from V and 0 bases from J, leaving 18 bases between. This CDR3 contains 17 residues. Per the germline V gene, CDR1 is SGHNT and CDR2 is YYREEE (reference sequence). CDR3 sequence: CASSSLPGKGMNTEAFF. For the CDR3, the DNA is TGTGCCAGCAGCTCCCTTCCTGGTAAGGGGATGAACACTGAAGCTTTCTTT.

V usage is TRBV5-1 and J usage is TRBJ1-3; D is undetermined. This CDR3 is 16 amino acids long. CDR1 is SGHRS and CDR2 is YFSETQ in the germline V gene. V lost 1 base and J lost 3, with 14 bases in between. CDR3 bases: TGCGCCAGCAGCTTGTCTGGGGAAAGGGTTGGAAACACCATATATTTT. Its translation: CASSLSGERVGNTIYF.

CDR3 region: CASSLDSTEAFF. CDR3 nucleotides: TGTGCCAGCAGCTTGGACAGCACTGAAGCTTTCTTT. The chain has TRBV7-9 and TRBJ1-1; D perhaps matches TRBD1 (6 bases). Trimming took 3 bases from V and 4 from J, leaving 6 bases between them. Germline CDR1 SEHNR, CDR2 FQNEAQ (reference sequence). This CDR3 has 12 amino acids.